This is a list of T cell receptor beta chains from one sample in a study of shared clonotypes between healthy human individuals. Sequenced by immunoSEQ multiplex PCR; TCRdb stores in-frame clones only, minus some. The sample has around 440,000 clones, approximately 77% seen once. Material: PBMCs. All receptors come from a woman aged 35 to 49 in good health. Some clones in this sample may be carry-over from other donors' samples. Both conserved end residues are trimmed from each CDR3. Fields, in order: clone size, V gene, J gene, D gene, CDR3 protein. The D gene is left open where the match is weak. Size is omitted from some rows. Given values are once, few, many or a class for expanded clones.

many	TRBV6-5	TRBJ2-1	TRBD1	ASGQGLGSYNEQF
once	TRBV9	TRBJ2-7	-	ASSVGGTGGEQY
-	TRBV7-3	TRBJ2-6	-	ASSTQAGANVLT
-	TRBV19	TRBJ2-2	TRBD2	ATTGRTTDFTGELF
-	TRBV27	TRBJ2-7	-	ASSWDSGGLGEQY
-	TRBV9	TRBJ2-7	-	ASSPWTESEEQY
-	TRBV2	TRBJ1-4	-	ASSFQGWTNEKLF
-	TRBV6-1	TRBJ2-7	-	ASSEATGGGASEQY
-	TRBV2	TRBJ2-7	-	ASSGTERSEQY
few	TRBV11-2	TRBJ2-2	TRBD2	ASSQGTTRSGELF
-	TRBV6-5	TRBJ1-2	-	ASSYGRGRSYGYT
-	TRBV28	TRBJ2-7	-	ASSSRTTYEQY
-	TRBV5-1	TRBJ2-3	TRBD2	ASSLSTDGLAGVKVTDTQY
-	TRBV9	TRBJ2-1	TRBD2	ASSVGTSVYNEQF
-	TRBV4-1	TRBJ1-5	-	ASSQGEGGVNQPQH
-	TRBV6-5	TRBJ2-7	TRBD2	ASFPLAGTYEQY
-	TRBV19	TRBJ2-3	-	ASSGLNADTQY
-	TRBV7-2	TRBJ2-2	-	ASSPSPNTGELF
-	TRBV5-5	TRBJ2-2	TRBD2	ASSPQRDANTGELF
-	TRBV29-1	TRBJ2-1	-	SVGPGEYNEQF
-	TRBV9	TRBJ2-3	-	ASSHLAPSTDTQY
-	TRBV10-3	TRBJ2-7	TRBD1	AIRGTGVIYEQY
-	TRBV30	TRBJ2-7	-	AWSANYEQY
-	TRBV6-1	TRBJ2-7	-	ASSDGTYEQY
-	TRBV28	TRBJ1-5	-	ASSLRGTGNQPQH
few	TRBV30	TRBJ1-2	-	AWSIQTGGYT
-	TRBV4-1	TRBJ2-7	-	ASSQVTQGSYEQY
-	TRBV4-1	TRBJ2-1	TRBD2	ASSQWTSGSLEQF
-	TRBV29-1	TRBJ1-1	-	SVVETGNSEAF
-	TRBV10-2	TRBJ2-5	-	ASSVTGVGTQY
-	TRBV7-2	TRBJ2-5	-	ASSPRYQETQY